These 23 T cell receptor beta chains were sequenced from one sample in a study of T cells after yellow fever vaccination. MiXCR, run by TCRdb on the 5' RACE reads, gives a single entry per CDR3 protein. The sample holds 620,000 or so distinct CDR3 sequences, less than 20% seen once. Sequences were derived from PBMCs, sampled roughly 5 days after the first yellow fever vaccination. All receptors come from a man aged 18 to 29 who received the YFV17D yellow fever vaccine.

This clonotype was seen many times. The chain carries TRBV5-1 and TRBJ2-1; 10 bases line up with TRBD1. V was clipped by 2 bases and J by 7 bases; unmatched bases: 6. Per the germline V gene, CDR1 is SGHRS and CDR2 is YFSETQ. The CDR3 has 15 residues. The CDR3 nucleotides read TGCGCCAGCAGCTTCGACAGGGGGCGATGGAATGAGCAGTTCTTC. Protein product: CASSFDRGRWNEQFF.

This clonotype has only a few counts. This chain uses TRBV12-3 or TRBV12-4 with TRBJ1-1; TRBD1 aligns across 9 bases. The CDR3 length is 16 residues. After removal of 6 bases from V and 7 bases from J, the junction contained 15 bases not matched to a gene. In DNA form, the CDR3 reads TGTGCCAGCAGAAGATGGACAGGGGCGGAATCGGGTGAAGCTTTCTTT. This gives the protein CASRRWTGAESGEAFF.

This chain uses TRBV6-2 or TRBV6-3 with TRBJ2-6; D is possibly TRBD1 (6 bases). From germline, CDR1 is MNHEY and CDR2 SVGEGT. The ends were cut back, 5 bases at V and 4 bases at J, with 12 bases in the middle. The CDR3 has 15 residues. CDR3 in DNA: TGTGCCAGCAGTACGGACAGAACCGGGGCCAACGTCCTGACTTTC. Its protein product is CASSTDRTGANVLTF.

V gene TRBV10-3 combines with J gene TRBJ2-1, with TRBD2 identical over 7 bases. The V gene's germline CDR1 is ENHRY and CDR2 SYGVKD. Trimming removed 8 bases from V and 4 bases from J; junction bases left unmatched: 5. The CDR3 extends over 13 amino acids. CDR3 DNA sequence: TGTGCCATCGGGGGGGAGTCTTACAATGAGCAGTTCTTC. Protein product: CAIGGESYNEQFF.

This clonotype was counted a few times. The gene calls are TRBV6-5 and TRBJ2-2; 11 positions agree with TRBD2. The CDR3 runs to 16 residues. Trimming cost V 0 bases and J 4 bases; bases outside gene matches: 1. CDR1 and CDR2 (germline): MNHEY, SVGAGI. The CDR3, as DNA: TGTGCCAGCAGTTACTCTACTAGCGGGGGCACCGGGGAGCTGTTTTTT. Translating it yields CASSYSTSGGTGELFF.

This clonotype has just a few counts. This chain joins TRBV5-1 and TRBJ2-3; TRBD1 matches at 11 bases. Germline loops: CDR1 SGHRS, CDR2 YFSETQ. The CDR3 has 16 residues. V dropped 4 bases and J dropped 5; count of bases not matched to a gene: 9. CDR3 bases: TGCGCCAGCAGCATGCAACCCGGGACAGGGGGAGATACGCAGTATTTT. Its translation is CASSMQPGTGGDTQYF.

This rearrangement joins TRBV12-3 or TRBV12-4 to TRBJ1-1, with D unresolved. The CDR3 covers 13 residues. Trimming pared 6 bases from V and 10 bases from J, leaving 18 bases between. CDR3: CASSQAEGPRAFF. CDR3 DNA sequence: TGTGCCAGCAGCCAAGCGGAGGGCCCGCGAGCTTTCTTT.

The genes are TRBV4-1 and TRBJ1-1; possible D gene TRBD1, 6 bases. Per germline, CDR1 MGHRA and CDR2 YSYEKL. The CDR3 sequence is 16 residues long. Trimming took off 4 bases at V and 5 bases at J, with 20 bases between the two ends. The CDR3, as DNA: TGCGCCAGCAGCCGTACCGTCACAGGGAGTGGGACTGAAGCTTTCTTT. This codes for CASSRTVTGSGTEAFF.

This sequence joins TRBV4-2 and TRBJ2-7; TRBD2 is a possible D gene (5 bases). The CDR3 loop spans 15 amino acids. Deletions cut 1 base from V and 0 bases from J, with 10 bases between. The germline gives CDR1 LGHNA, CDR2 YNFKEQ. This CDR3 is CASSQAVGSSYEQYV. The CDR3 coding sequence is TGTGCCAGCAGCCAAGCGGTAGGGAGCTCCTACGAGCAGTACGTC.

The gene calls are TRBV12-3 or TRBV12-4 and TRBJ1-1; D is unclear. Trimming removed 6 bases from V and 2 bases from J, with 4 bases in between. The CDR3 contains 11 residues. Written as DNA, the CDR3 is TGTGCCAGCAGAATTAACACTGAAGCTTTCTTT. The encoded protein is CASRINTEAFF.

This clonotype was recorded many times. The chain uses TRBV2 and TRBJ1-1; no clear D gene. This CDR3 has 13 residues. V was shortened by 4 bases and J by 5 bases, with 11 bases between the two germline ends. The V gene's germline CDR1 is SNHLY and CDR2 FYNNEI. The CDR3 sequence: CASSGGPGTEAFF. The CDR3 DNA is TGTGCCAGCAGTGGAGGACCGGGTACTGAAGCTTTCTTT. The full variable domain, with the rest looked up from reference TRBV2 and TRBJ1-1, is EPEVTQTPSHQVTQMGQEVILRCVPISNHLYFYWYRQILGQKVEFLVSFYNNEISEKSEIFDDQFSVERPDGSNFTLKIRSTKLEDSAMYFCASSGGPGTEAFFGQGTRLTVV.

This clonotype was found many times. V and J are TRBV7-2 and TRBJ2-1, with TRBD2 as a possible D gene (6 bases). V shed 1 base and J shed 8 bases, with 9 bases lying between them. This CDR3 region has 13 residues. Germline V gene sequence: CDR1 SGHTA, CDR2 FQGNSA. CDR3 nucleotides: TGTGCCAGCAGCTTAGAACTAGCTGATGAGCAGTTCTTC. This encodes CASSLELADEQFF.

This clonotype was counted only a few times. J is TRBJ2-2 and V is TRBV7-3, with D tentatively TRBD1 or TRBD2 (5 bases each). CDR1 and CDR2 (germline): SGHTA, FQGTGA. Trimming removed 2 bases at V and 5 bases at J, with 12 bases between. The CDR3 is 15 residues long. The CDR3 region has the DNA TGTGCCAGCAGCTTAGAGGGGCGGTGGACCGGGGAGCTGTTTTTT. Protein sequence: CASSLEGRWTGELFF.

The genes are TRBV10-3 and TRBJ2-7, with 8 bases fitting TRBD2. In germline, CDR1 is ENHRY, CDR2 SYGVKD. Unmatched junction bases numbered 9, after V lost 10 bases and J lost 1 base. This CDR3 is 14 amino acids long. The DNA for the CDR3 is TGTGCCACCTTCGGGGGGGCCGATTCCTACGAGCAGTACGTC. Translated: CATFGGADSYEQYV.

Concerning this clonotype: No conserved phenylalanine or tryptophan is present at the end of the CDR3, so a read error is the likely explanation. The V and J genes are TRBV28 and TRBJ1-1; D ambiguous. The CDR3 is 15 amino acids. In germline, CDR1 is MDHEN, CDR2 SYDVKM. V lost 4 bases and J 2 bases, leaving 14 bases between the germline ends. The DNA for the CDR3 is TGTGCCAGCAGTTCCGCCGCGGCAGGCAACACTGAAGCTTTCTAT. Translated: CASSSAAAGNTEAFY.

This clonotype was counted a few times. V and J are TRBV10-3 and TRBJ1-5; tentatively, D is TRBD1 (5 bases). The CDR3 runs to 13 residues. Trimming took 0 bases from V and 11 from J, leaving 11 bases between them. CDR1 and CDR2 from the germline V gene are ENHRY and SYGVKD. This CDR3 is CAISESPGLSQHF. The CDR3 DNA reads as TGTGCCATCAGTGAGTCTCCGGGACTGTCCCAGCATTTT.

This clonotype showed up just a few times. V is TRBV5-1 and J is TRBJ2-2, with D tentatively TRBD2 (5 bases). Looked up from germline, CDR1 is SGHRS and CDR2 is YFSETQ. Trimming shortened V by 4 bases and J by 3 bases, and 13 bases separated the two germline ends. The CDR3 extends over 15 amino acids. In DNA form, the CDR3 reads TGCGCCAGCAGCCCAATCGGGGAGTACACCGGGGAGCTGTTTTTT. It yields the protein CASSPIGEYTGELFF.

This chain joins TRBV5-1 and TRBJ1-3; D gene unclear. The CDR3 contains 14 residues. Between the trimmed V and J ends, which lost 0 bases and 2 bases, there was a span of 6 bases. In germline, CDR1 is SGHRS, CDR2 YFSETQ. CDR3 sequence reads: CASSLEGTGNTIYF. CDR3 coding DNA: TGCGCCAGCAGCTTGGAAGGGACTGGAAACACCATATATTTT.

This clonotype was detected many times. The J gene is TRBJ2-5, the V gene TRBV5-1; 7 nucleotides agree with TRBD1. The CDR3 is 13 amino acids. The V and J ends lost 1 base and 5 bases, in that order; junction bases with no gene match: 2. The germline CDR1 and CDR2 sequences are SGHRS and YFSETQ. CDR3 coding DNA: TGCGCCAGCAGCTTGATGACAGGGGAGACCCAGTACTTC. Residues: CASSLMTGETQYF.

This chain uses TRBV6-1 with TRBJ2-5, with 8 bases aligning to TRBD2. CDR1 and CDR2 (germline): MNHNS, SASEGT. The CDR3 has 15 amino acids. Trimming took 6 bases from V and 7 from J; bases not matched to a gene: 13. CDR3 nucleotide sequence: TGTGCCAGCAGAAACGGACTAGCCTTAGGTTGGACCCAGTACTTC. Translation gives CASRNGLALGWTQYF.

This clonotype was counted only a few times. The chain employs TRBV4-1 and TRBJ1-2, with a weak D call TRBD1 (5 bases). The germline V and J ends were trimmed by 3 bases and 3 bases, with 11 bases remaining between them. The CDR3 extends over 14 amino acids. Germline CDR1 and CDR2: MGHRA and YSYEKL. The CDR3 DNA is TGCGCCAGCAGCCACCCGGGGCGCGACTATGGCTACACCTTC. It yields the protein CASSHPGRDYGYTF.

The chain employs TRBV7-9 and TRBJ2-6; TRBD1 agrees at 7 bases. V shed 5 bases and J 2 bases; nucleotides not matched to a gene: 9. Germline lookup yields CDR1 SEHNR and CDR2 FQNEAQ (reference sequence). This CDR3 region has 17 residues. The CDR3 DNA follows: TGTGCCAGCAGCGCGTTCCGGGACAGCCCTGGGGCCAACGTCCTGACTTTC. Translated: CASSAFRDSPGANVLTF.

The gene calls are TRBV7-6 and TRBJ2-5; TRBD1 is a possible D gene (6 bases). Germline values: CDR1 SGHVS, CDR2 FNYEAQ. The length of the CDR3 is 14 residues. The V and J ends lost 1 base and 3 bases respectively, with 9 bases between them. The CDR3 region has the DNA TGTGCCAGCAGCTTAGTCTACAGGGAAGAGACCCAGTACTTC. Its translation is CASSLVYREETQYF. Variable domain in full (rest from reference TRBV7-6 and TRBJ2-5): GAGVSQSPRYKVTKRGQDVALRCDPISGHVSLYWYRQALGQGPEFLTYFNYEAQQDKSGLPNDRFSAERPEGSISTLTIQRTEQRDSAMYRCASSLVYREETQYFGPGTRLLVL.